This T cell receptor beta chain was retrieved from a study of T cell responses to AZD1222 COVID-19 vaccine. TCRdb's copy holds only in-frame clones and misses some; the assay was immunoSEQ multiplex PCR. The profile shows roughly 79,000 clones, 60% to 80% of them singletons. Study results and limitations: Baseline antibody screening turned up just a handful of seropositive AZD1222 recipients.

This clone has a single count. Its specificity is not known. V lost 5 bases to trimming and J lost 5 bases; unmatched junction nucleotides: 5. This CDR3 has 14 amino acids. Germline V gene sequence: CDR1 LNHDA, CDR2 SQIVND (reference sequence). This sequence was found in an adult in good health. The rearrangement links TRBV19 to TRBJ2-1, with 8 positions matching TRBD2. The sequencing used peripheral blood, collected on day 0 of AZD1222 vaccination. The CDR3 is CASSWLGRDNEQFF. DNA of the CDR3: TGTGCCAGTAGTTGGCTCGGGAGGGACAATGAGCAGTTCTTC.